A single sample gave rise to the 19 T cell receptor beta chains below, sequenced in a study of blood T cells in healthy people across ages. Alongside a J-beta primer mix, a sample-barcoded 5' primer served in a second PCR lasting roughly 7 to 11 cycles. TCRdb processed the 5' RACE reads anew with MiXCR; each CDR3 protein has one entry. The data show some 1.4 million distinct CDR3 sequences, around 42% seen once. Sequenced input: blood. The receptors come from a woman aged 18-30 years in good health.

The genes are TRBV7-9 and TRBJ2-2; 9 positions agree with TRBD1. This CDR3 has 16 residues. Trimming at V came to 10 bases and at J to 3 bases, leaving 12 bases not matched to a gene. Per the germline V gene, CDR1 is SEHNR and CDR2 is FQNEAQ (reference sequence). In DNA form, the CDR3 reads TGTGCCAACTTAGGACAGGGGAAGAGTGACACCGGGGAGCTGTTTTTT. It translates to CANLGQGKSDTGELFF.

DNA for the CDR3: TGCAGTGCTATACTAGCAGGATACGAGCAGTACTTC. Protein: CSAILAGYEQYF. V usage is TRBV20-1 and J usage is TRBJ2-7; weak D call: TRBD2 (6 bases). CDR3 size: 12 residues. Germline V CDR1 and CDR2: DFQATT, SNEGSKA (reference sequence). Deletions cut 4 bases from V and 4 bases from J, with 11 bases between.

This chain links TRBV7-9 with TRBJ2-4; the match to TRBD1 covers 9 bases. The trim removed 7 bases at V and 7 bases at J, leaving 8 bases unmatched. The CDR3 contains 14 residues. Per the germline V gene, CDR1 is SEHNR and CDR2 is FQNEAQ (reference sequence). The CDR3 DNA is TGTGCCAGCACCGAACAGGGGGCAGGGAACATTCAGTACTTC. Translated: CASTEQGAGNIQYF.

This clonotype was seen only once. The rearrangement uses TRBV18 and TRBJ2-7; a weak D match, TRBD1 (5 bases). The CDR3 sequence is 14 residues long. Trimming shortened V by 4 bases and J by 4 bases, and 14 bases separated the two germline ends. The germline CDR1 and CDR2 sequences are KGHSH and LQKENI. The CDR3 DNA sequence: TGTGCCAGCTCACTCGTGACAGAGTCTTACGAGCAGTACTTC. Amino acid sequence: CASSLVTESYEQYF.

This clonotype appeared once. This chain uses TRBV5-1 with TRBJ2-4; possible D gene TRBD2, 7 bases. The J call is uncertain, as TRBJ2-7 better fits the DNA end. This CDR3 region has 16 residues. Germline CDR1 SGHRS, CDR2 YFSETQ. CDR3 sequence reads: CASSPRRGAHLYEQYF. Here the CDR3 DNA reads TGCGCCAGCAGCCCCCGTCGGGGGGCACACCTCTACGAGCAGTACTTC.

For this clonotype: An end of the junction differs from the germline gene, which may be a read error. The V gene is TRBV30, the J gene TRBJ2-1; weak D call: TRBD2 (5 bases). Germline loops: CDR1 GTSNPN, CDR2 SVGIG (reference sequence). This CDR3 comprises 12 residues. The CDR3 loop reads CAGSPENNEQFF. CDR3 DNA sequence: TGTGCCGGGAGTCCCGAGAATAATGAGCAGTTCTTC.

This clonotype was seen a handful of times. In nucleotides, the CDR3 is TGCGCCAGCAGCTTGGCCCGGGGTTTCGATGAAGCTTTCTTT. This codes for CASSLARGFDEAFF. This chain connects TRBV5-1 to TRBJ1-1; D not certain. Trimming stripped 0 bases from V and 7 bases from J, with 13 bases between. The CDR3 has 14 amino acids. The germline V gene has CDR1 SGHRS and CDR2 YFSETQ.

For the CDR3, the DNA is TGTGCTAGTGGTTCTCCACTAGCGGGATCAGTCAATGAGCAGTTCTTC. Translation: CASGSPLAGSVNEQFF. This chain connects TRBV12-5 to TRBJ2-1, with 10 positions matching TRBD2. Unmatched junction bases numbered 9, after V lost 4 bases and J lost 6 bases. Germline values: CDR1 LGHNT, CDR2 FRNRAP. The CDR3 has 16 amino acids.

The chain recombines TRBV29-1 with TRBJ1-5; 9 nucleotides align to TRBD1. The germline V gene encodes CDR1 SQVTM and CDR2 ANQGSEA. The length of the CDR3 is 12 residues. V lost 7 bases and J lost 7; bases outside the gene matches: 5. CDR3 in amino acids: CSAQGARQPQHF. CDR3 coding DNA: TGCAGCGCACAGGGGGCTCGACAGCCCCAGCATTTT.

This clonotype has only one observation. V is TRBV20-1 and J is TRBJ1-5, with 8 positions matching TRBD1. The CDR3 is 15 residues long. Germline trimming cut 3 bases from V and 5 bases from J; bases unmatched to any gene: 9. Germline V lookup: CDR1 DFQATT, CDR2 SNEGSKA (reference sequence). CDR3: CSASDRGRKDQPQHF. The DNA of the CDR3 is TGCAGTGCTAGCGACAGGGGACGAAAGGATCAGCCCCAGCATTTT.

This chain connects TRBV20-1 to TRBJ2-1, with 7 bases fitting TRBD2. This CDR3 contains 15 residues. Germline V gene lookup returns CDR1 DFQATT and CDR2 SNEGSKA (reference sequence). The CDR3 DNA reads TGCAGGGCTTTGGGGGAGGGTAGCTCCTACAATGAGCAGTTCTTC. It specifies CRALGEGSSYNEQFF.

J is TRBJ1-2 and V is TRBV20-1; 9 positions agree with TRBD1. V lost 4 bases and J lost 3; bases outside the gene matches: 12. Germline V gene data show CDR1 as DFQATT and CDR2 as SNEGSKA (reference sequence). This CDR3 has 16 residues. In DNA, the CDR3 is TGCAGTGCTAAAGCGGCTACAGGGGGCGCGGACTATGGCTACACCTTC. Encoded protein: CSAKAATGGADYGYTF.

The chain joins TRBV3-1 to TRBJ1-5; D gene ambiguous. V was pared by 0 bases and J by 6 bases, with 12 bases between. The CDR3 is made up of 15 amino acids. Germline CDR1 and CDR2: LGHDT and YNNKEL (reference sequence). The CDR3, as DNA: TGTGCCAGCAGCCAAGAAAGCGGAATGGGTCAGCCCCAGCATTTT. It specifies CASSQESGMGQPQHF.

The rearrangement joins TRBV4-2 to TRBJ2-5, with D perhaps matching TRBD1 (6 bases). The end of the DNA is better explained by TRBJ2-7, so the J call may be wrong. CDR1 is LGHNA and CDR2 is YNFKEQ in the germline V gene. The CDR3 contains 15 residues. The CDR3 loop reads CASSQVGQSACEQYF. The CDR3 bases are TGTGCCAGCAGCCAAGTGGGACAATCAGCTTGCGAGCAGTACTTC.

This clonotype has more than one count but fewer than ten. The gene calls are TRBV7-3 and TRBJ2-3, with 12 bases aligning to TRBD2. This CDR3 is built from 16 residues. V lost 3 bases, J lost 5 bases, and 6 bases stayed unmatched. Germline-derived CDR1 and CDR2 are SGHTA and FQGTGA. The CDR3 nucleotides read TGTGCCAGCAGCTTTTATCTAGCGGGGGGGATAGATACGCAGTATTTT. Its protein product is CASSFYLAGGIDTQYF.

V gene TRBV3-1 combines with J gene TRBJ1-6; TRBD1 matches at 8 bases. V lost 4 bases to trimming and J lost 7 bases; unmatched junction nucleotides: 12. Germline CDR1 is LGHDT and CDR2 is YNNKEL (reference sequence). This CDR3 spans 17 amino acids. In DNA form, the CDR3 reads TGTGCCAGCAGCCTCACGGGGGGTGCAGGGGGCAATTCACCCCTCCACTTT. Translation gives CASSLTGGAGGNSPLHF.

In regard to this clonotype: One junction end does not reproduce the germline sequence, and a read error may be involved. The chain employs TRBV7-9 and TRBJ2-2, with D possibly matching TRBD1 (6 bases). The germline CDR1 and CDR2 sequences are SEHNR and FQNEAQ (reference sequence). CDR3 length equals 15 residues. This CDR3 reads CASSLGGPNTEELFF. CDR3 DNA: TGTGCCAGCAGCTTAGGGGGGCCGAACACCGAGGAGCTGTTTTTT.

This clonotype was picked up a small number of times. The chain is built from TRBV12-3 or TRBV12-4 and TRBJ1-4; TRBD1 matches 8 bases. V shed 6 bases, J shed 11 bases, and the junction held 14 bases outside the gene matches. The CDR3 is made up of 15 amino acids. CDR3 nucleotide sequence: TGTGCCAGCAGCCCGCTCCCGGGACAGGCGTCCAAACTGTTTTTT. This encodes CASSPLPGQASKLFF.

The V gene is TRBV20-1, the J gene TRBJ2-5, with D unresolved. The V and J ends lost 6 bases and 1 base respectively, with 15 bases between them. Per the germline V gene, CDR1 is DFQATT and CDR2 is SNEGSKA (reference sequence). The CDR3 is 14 residues long. The CDR3 nucleotides read TGCAGTGCCCCAACCCAGCCTACCCAAGAGACCCAGTACTTC. It codes for CSAPTQPTQETQYF.